These T cell receptor beta chains were read from a single sample in a study of blood T cell repertoires in COVID-19. Generated by immunoSEQ multiplex PCR, the TCRdb table keeps only in-frame clones and is missing some. The sample contains about 190,000 clones, roughly four fifths of which appear only once. Material: peripheral blood. All receptors come from a woman between 50 and 59 years old with acute or convalescent COVID-19. Both conserved end residues are part of each CDR3. Each record gives: CDR3 length, J gene, V gene, CDR3 protein.

18 TRBJ2-1 TRBV19 CASSIPSSGRGSRNEQFF
13 TRBJ1-6 TRBV5-1 CATSQTGNSPLHF
17 TRBJ1-2 TRBV9 CASSVAQGRGLNYGYTF
15 TRBJ1-6 TRBV18 CASSPPATANSPLHF
15 TRBJ1-1 TRBV5-1 CASSLENRDNTEAFF
13 TRBJ1-2 TRBV7-7 CASSLKPEGVKTF
17 TRBJ1-1 TRBV19 CASSMGQGILVNTEAFF
14 TRBJ1-6 TRBV4-2 CASSQDLKGSPLHF
13 TRBJ2-7 TRBV10-2 CATRGQLSGEQYF
15 TRBJ1-6 TRBV30 CAWSVGSGYNSPLHF
21 TRBJ2-4 TRBV3-1/TRBV3-2 CASSQRSETSGGAVAKNIQYF
16 TRBJ2-7 TRBV19 CASSSRSGVLFAEQYF
13 TRBJ1-5 TRBV12-3/TRBV12-4 CASSPGKVQPQHF
14 TRBJ2-7 TRBV2 CASIRGPSSYEQYF
14 TRBJ1-5 TRBV4-3 CASSQDPGRQPQHF
13 TRBJ1-1 TRBV19 CASSYSMNTEAFF
13 TRBJ1-2 TRBV27 CASSLRGQVGYTF
16 TRBJ2-1 TRBV24-1 CATSDPTSGAYNEQFF
14 TRBJ1-1 TRBV28 CASGTTGALAEAFF
15 TRBJ2-1 TRBV3-1/TRBV3-2 CASSQRTSSYNEQFF
13 TRBJ1-5 TRBV6-5 CASSLRIDQPQHF